These 2 T cell receptor beta chains came from one sample sequenced in a study of blood T cell repertoires in COVID-19. The assay was immunoSEQ multiplex PCR, and TCRdb's table has in-frame clones only and misses some. Of about 150,000 clones in the sample, approximately 85% are singletons; the top ten hold approximately 7%. Sequencing was done on a sample of peripheral blood. All receptors derive from a man older than 75 with COVID-19, enrolled during active disease.

The chain carries TRBV7-2 and TRBJ2-7, with TRBD2 as a possible D gene (7 bases). Trimming took off 1 base at V and 2 bases at J, with 18 bases between the two ends. Germline V gene data show CDR1 as SGHTA and CDR2 as FQGNSA. This CDR3 is built from 17 residues. In DNA form, the CDR3 reads TGTGCCAGCAGCTTAGACGCAAGGGGGGGTCCTCCCTACGAGCAGTACTTC. Its translation is CASSLDARGGPPYEQYF.

CDR3 amino acids: CASSIASRGDQPQHF. DNA for the CDR3: TGTGCCAGTAGTATAGCCAGCAGGGGGGACCAGCCCCAGCATTTT. The chain uses TRBV19 and TRBJ1-5; 7 bases fit TRBD1. The CDR3 is 15 amino acids. V lost 1 base and J lost 7; bases outside the gene matches: 7. The germline V gene has CDR1 LNHDA and CDR2 SQIVND (reference sequence).